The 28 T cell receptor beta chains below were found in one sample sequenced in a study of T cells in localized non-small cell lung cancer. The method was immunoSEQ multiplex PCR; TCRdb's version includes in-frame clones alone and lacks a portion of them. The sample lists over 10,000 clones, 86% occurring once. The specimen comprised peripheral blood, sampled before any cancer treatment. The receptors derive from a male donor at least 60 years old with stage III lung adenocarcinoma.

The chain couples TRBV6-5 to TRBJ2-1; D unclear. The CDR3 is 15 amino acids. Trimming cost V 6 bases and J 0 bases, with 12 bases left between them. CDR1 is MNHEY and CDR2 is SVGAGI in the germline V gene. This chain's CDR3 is CASSRGVPSYNEQFF. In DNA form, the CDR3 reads TGTGCCAGCAGCCGTGGGGTCCCCTCCTACAATGAGCAGTTCTTC.

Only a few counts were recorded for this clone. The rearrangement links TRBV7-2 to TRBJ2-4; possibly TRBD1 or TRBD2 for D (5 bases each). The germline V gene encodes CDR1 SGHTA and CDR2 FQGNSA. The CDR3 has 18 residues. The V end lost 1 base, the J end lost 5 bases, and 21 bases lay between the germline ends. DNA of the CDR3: TGTGCCAGCAGCTTAGTTCCCCTCGGGACGAGCTCCCAAAACATTCAGTACTTC. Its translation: CASSLVPLGTSSQNIQYF.

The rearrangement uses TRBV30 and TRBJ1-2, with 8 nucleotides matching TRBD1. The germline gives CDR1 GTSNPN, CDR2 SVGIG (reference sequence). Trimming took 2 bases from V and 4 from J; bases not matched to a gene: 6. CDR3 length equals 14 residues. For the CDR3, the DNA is TGTGCCTGGAGTCGAGACAGGGGAAGCTATGGCTACACCTTC. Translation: CAWSRDRGSYGYTF.

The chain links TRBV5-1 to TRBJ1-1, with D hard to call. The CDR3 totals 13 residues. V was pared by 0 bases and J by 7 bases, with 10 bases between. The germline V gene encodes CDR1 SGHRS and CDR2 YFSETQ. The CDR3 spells CASSLGKNGEAFF. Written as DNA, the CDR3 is TGCGCCAGCAGCTTGGGGAAAAACGGTGAAGCTTTCTTT.

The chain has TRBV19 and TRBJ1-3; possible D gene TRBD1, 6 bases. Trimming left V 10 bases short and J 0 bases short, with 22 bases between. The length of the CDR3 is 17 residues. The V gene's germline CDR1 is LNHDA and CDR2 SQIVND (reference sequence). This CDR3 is CATLSDGGPISGNTIYF. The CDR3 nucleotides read TGTGCCACCCTCTCGGACGGGGGGCCGATCTCTGGAAACACCATATATTTT.

CDR3 DNA sequence: TGTGCCAGCAGTTCAGGGGACAGTTGGGGAGGCTACACCTTC. Protein: CASSSGDSWGGYTF. This chain joins TRBV28 and TRBJ1-2, with 7 bases identical to TRBD1. V dropped 4 bases and J dropped 8; count of bases not matched to a gene: 10. Germline V CDR1 and CDR2: MDHEN, SYDVKM. This CDR3 is built from 14 residues.

CDR3: CASSVMGQGDEQFF. Written as DNA, the CDR3 is TGTGCCAGCAGCGTGATGGGACAAGGGGATGAGCAGTTCTTC. V usage is TRBV9 and J usage is TRBJ2-1; TRBD1 might be the D (6 bases). The length of the CDR3 is 14 residues. The germline V gene has CDR1 SGDLS and CDR2 YYNGEE. Between the trimmed V and J ends, which lost 2 bases and 8 bases, there was a span of 14 bases.

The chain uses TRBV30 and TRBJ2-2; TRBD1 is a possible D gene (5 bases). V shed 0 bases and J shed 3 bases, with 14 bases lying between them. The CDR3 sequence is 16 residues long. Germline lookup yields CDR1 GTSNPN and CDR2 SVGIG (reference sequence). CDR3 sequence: CAWSVHWGTDTGELFF. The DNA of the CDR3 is TGTGCCTGGAGTGTACATTGGGGCACGGACACCGGGGAGCTGTTTTTT.

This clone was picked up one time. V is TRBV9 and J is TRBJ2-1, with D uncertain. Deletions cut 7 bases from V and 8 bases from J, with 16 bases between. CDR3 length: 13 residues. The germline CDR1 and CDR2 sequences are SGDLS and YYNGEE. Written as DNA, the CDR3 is TGTGCCAGCGGCCGGGCCCCGAAGGATGAGCAGTTCTTC. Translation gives CASGRAPKDEQFF. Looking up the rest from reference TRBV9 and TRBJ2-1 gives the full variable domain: DSGVTQTPKHLITATGQRVTLRCSPRSGDLSVYWYQQSLDQGLQFLIQYYNGEERAKGNILERFSAQQFPDLHSELNLSSLELGDSALYFCASGRAPKDEQFFGPGTRLTVL.

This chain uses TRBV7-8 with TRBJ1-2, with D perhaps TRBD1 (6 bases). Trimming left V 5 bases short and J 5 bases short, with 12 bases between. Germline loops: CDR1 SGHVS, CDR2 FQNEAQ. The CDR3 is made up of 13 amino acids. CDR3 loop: CASSPLGGYGYTF. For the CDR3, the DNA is TGTGCCAGCAGCCCCTTAGGGGGGTATGGCTACACCTTC.

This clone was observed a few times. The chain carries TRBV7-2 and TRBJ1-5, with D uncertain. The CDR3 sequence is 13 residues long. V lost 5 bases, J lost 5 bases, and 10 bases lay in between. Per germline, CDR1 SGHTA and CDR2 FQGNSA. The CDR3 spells CASSPNGYQPQHF. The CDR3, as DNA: TGTGCCAGCAGCCCAAATGGGTATCAGCCCCAGCATTTT.

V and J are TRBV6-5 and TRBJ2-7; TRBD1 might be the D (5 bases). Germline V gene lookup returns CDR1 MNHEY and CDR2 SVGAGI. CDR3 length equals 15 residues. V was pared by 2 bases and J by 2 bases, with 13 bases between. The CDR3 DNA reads TGTGCCAGCAGTTACGGGTCGACAGCCCCCTACGAGCAGTACTTC. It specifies CASSYGSTAPYEQYF.

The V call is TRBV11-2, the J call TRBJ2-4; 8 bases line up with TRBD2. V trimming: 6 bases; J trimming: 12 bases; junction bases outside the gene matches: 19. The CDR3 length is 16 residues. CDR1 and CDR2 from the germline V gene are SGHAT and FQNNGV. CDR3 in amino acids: CASSLIAGTMGRPQYF. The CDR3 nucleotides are TGTGCCAGCAGTCTTATAGCGGGAACCATGGGCCGGCCTCAGTACTTC.

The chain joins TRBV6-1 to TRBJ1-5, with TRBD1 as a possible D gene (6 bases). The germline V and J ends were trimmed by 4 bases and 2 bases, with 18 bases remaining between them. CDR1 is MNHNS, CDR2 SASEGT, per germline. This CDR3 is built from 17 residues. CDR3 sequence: CASSVRTDQRGNQPQHF. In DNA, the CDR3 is TGTGCCAGCAGTGTTAGGACAGACCAACGGGGCAATCAGCCCCAGCATTTT.

CDR3 DNA: TGTGCCAGCAGCTTAGATTCGGCCCGAGCGGATTTCTTT. It yields the protein CASSLDSARADFF. The rearrangement uses TRBV11-2 and TRBJ1-1; unclear D gene. Germline V lookup: CDR1 SGHAT, CDR2 FQNNGV. This CDR3 comprises 13 residues. With 0 bases removed from V and 13 bases from J, the gap between germline ends came to 15 bases.

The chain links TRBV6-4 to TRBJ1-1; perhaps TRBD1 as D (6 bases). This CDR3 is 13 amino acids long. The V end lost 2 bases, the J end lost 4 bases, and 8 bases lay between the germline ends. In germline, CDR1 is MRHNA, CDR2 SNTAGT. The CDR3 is CASSDEGGTEAFF. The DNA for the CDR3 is TGTGCCAGCAGTGACGAGGGGGGCACTGAAGCTTTCTTT.

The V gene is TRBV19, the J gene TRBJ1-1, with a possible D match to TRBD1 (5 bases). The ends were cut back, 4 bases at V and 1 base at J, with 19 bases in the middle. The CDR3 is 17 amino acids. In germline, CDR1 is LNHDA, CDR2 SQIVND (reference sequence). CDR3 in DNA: TGTGCCAGTAGTAAACCCCTGGCAGGGTTGCCGAACACTGAAGCTTTCTTT. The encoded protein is CASSKPLAGLPNTEAFF. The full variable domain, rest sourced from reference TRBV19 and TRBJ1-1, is DGGITQSPKYLFRKEGQNVTLSCEQNLNHDAMYWYRQDPGQGLRLIYYSQIVNDFQKGDIAEGYSVSREKKESFPLTVTSAQKNPTAFYLCASSKPLAGLPNTEAFFGQGTRLTVV.

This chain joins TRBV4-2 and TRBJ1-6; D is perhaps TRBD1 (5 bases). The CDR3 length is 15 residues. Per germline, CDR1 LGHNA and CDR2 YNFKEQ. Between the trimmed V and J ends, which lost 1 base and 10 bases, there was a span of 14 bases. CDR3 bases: TGTGCCAGCAGCCAAGGGGAAGGGGCTAACTCACCCCTCCACTTT. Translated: CASSQGEGANSPLHF.

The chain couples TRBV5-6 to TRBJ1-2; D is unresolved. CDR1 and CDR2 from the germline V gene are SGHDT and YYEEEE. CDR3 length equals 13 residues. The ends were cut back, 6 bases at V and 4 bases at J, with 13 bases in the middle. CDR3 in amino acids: CASTTPDRYGYTF. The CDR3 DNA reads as TGTGCCAGCACCACCCCCGACCGCTATGGCTACACCTTC.

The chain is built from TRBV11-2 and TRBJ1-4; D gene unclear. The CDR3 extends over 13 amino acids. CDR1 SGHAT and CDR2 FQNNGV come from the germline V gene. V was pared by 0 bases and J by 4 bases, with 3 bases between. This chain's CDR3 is CASSLDSNEKLFF. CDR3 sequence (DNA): TGTGCCAGCAGCTTAGACAGTAATGAAAAACTGTTTTTT.

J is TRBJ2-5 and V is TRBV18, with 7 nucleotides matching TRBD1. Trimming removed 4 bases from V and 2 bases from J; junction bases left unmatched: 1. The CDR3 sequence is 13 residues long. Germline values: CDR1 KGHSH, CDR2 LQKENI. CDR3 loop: CASSRGQQETQYF. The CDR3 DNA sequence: TGTGCCAGCTCACGGGGACAGCAAGAGACCCAGTACTTC.

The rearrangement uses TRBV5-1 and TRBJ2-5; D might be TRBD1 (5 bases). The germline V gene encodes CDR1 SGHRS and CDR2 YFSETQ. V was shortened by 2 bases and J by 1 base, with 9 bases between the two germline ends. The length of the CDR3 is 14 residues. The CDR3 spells CASSFSDIQETQYF. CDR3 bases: TGCGCCAGCAGCTTTTCGGACATCCAAGAGACCCAGTACTTC.

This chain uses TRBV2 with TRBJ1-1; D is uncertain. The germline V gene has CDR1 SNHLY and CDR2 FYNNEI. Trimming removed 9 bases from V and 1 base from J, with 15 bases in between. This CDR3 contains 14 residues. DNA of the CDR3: TGTGCCAGTAAGAGGGCCGGAGCGAACACTGAAGCTTTCTTT. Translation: CASKRAGANTEAFF.

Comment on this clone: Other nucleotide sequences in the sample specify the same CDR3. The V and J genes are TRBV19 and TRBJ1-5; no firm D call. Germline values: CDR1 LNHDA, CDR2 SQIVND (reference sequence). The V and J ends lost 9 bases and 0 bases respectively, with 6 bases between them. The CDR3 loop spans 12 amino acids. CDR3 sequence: CASRYSNQPQHF. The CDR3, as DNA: TGTGCCAGCCGATATAGCAATCAGCCCCAGCATTTT.

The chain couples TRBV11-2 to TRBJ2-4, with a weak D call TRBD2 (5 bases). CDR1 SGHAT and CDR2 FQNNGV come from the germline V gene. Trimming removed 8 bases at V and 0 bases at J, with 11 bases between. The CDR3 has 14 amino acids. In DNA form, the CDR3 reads TGTGCCAGCTCTTTAGCGCTAGCCAAAAACATTCAGTACTTC. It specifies CASSLALAKNIQYF.

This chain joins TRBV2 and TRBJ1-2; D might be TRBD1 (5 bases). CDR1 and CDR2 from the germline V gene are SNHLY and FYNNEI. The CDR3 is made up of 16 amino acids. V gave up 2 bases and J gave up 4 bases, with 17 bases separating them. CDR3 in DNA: TGTGCCAGCAGTGAATGGGGGAGGGAAAGTGGCTATGGCTACACCTTC. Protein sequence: CASSEWGRESGYGYTF.

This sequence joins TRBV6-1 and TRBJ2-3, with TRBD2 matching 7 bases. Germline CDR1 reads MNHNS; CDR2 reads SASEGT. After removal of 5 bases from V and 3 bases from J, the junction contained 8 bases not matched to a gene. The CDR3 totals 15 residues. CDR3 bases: TGTGCCAGCAGTTTGACGGGGGGACCGACAGATACGCAGTATTTT. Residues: CASSLTGGPTDTQYF.

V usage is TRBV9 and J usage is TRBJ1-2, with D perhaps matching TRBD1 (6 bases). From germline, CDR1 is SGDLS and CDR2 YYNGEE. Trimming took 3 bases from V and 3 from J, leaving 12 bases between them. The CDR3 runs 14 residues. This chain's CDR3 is CASSGAGEDYGYTF. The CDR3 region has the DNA TGTGCCAGCAGCGGGGCAGGGGAAGACTATGGCTACACCTTC.